Presented here are 30 T cell receptor beta chains from one specimen sequenced in a study of T cells in Graves' hyperthyroidism and ophthalmopathy. Amplification of TCR beta CDR3 regions used RNA as the template. When the TCR CDR3 underwent first-round RT-PCR, the HTBI primer set was used. TCRdb re-analysed the multiplex PCR reads in MiXCR, keeping a single row per CDR3 protein. The data show a few hundred thousand distinct CDR3 sequences, about 45% seen once. Sequenced input: peripheral blood or thyroid tissue (not recorded which). Every receptor here comes from a woman under 30 with Graves' hyperthyroidism.

V gene TRBV7-2 combines with J gene TRBJ2-7; maybe TRBD1 (5 bases). Trimming removed 8 bases from V and 7 bases from J, with 15 bases in between. Germline lookup yields CDR1 SGHTA and CDR2 FQGNSA. There are 12 residues in the CDR3. The CDR3 DNA sequence: TGTGCCAGCCCCAGGGATCCTAGGGAGCAGTACTTC. Amino acids: CASPRDPREQYF.

Of note for this clonotype: An end of the junction does not agree with germline; a read error may underlie this. This chain links TRBV7-9 with TRBJ1-1; D unresolved. Germline loops: CDR1 SEHNR, CDR2 FQNEAQ (reference sequence). This CDR3 region has 11 residues. The CDR3 protein is CASSQSGEAFF. CDR3 nucleotide sequence: TGCGCCAGCAGCCAAAGTGGGGAAGCTTTCTTT.

Here the CDR3 reads CSARGTSGRAHSGELFF. CDR3 DNA: TGCAGTGCTAGGGGGACTAGCGGGAGGGCCCACAGCGGGGAGCTGTTTTTT. This sequence joins TRBV20-1 and TRBJ2-2; 16 nucleotides line up with TRBD2. The V gene's germline CDR1 is DFQATT and CDR2 SNEGSKA (reference sequence). With 3 bases clipped from V and 7 bases from J, the junction kept 8 bases outside the gene matches. The CDR3 totals 17 residues.

In this sample, this clonotype turned up many times. The chain has TRBV13 and TRBJ1-2; no clear D gene. The V end lost 2 bases, the J end lost 5 bases, and 12 bases lay between the germline ends. The CDR3 loop spans 14 amino acids. Germline V gene data show CDR1 as PRHDT and CDR2 as FYEKMQ (reference sequence). The CDR3 sequence: CASSLFPAFYGYTF. Written as DNA, the CDR3 is TGTGCCAGCAGCTTATTTCCGGCGTTTTATGGCTACACCTTC.

Only one count was recorded for this clonotype. The chain is built from TRBV7-2 and TRBJ2-7; 7 bases are shared with TRBD1. V shed 5 bases and J 5 bases; nucleotides not matched to a gene: 3. This CDR3 contains 12 residues. Germline CDR1 reads SGHTA; CDR2 reads FQGNSA. CDR3 nucleotides: TGTGCCAGCAGCACCCAGGGGGACGAGCAGTACTTC. Translated, it gives CASSTQGDEQYF.

The V and J genes are TRBV27 and TRBJ2-5, with D tentatively TRBD2 (5 bases). This CDR3 is 11 amino acids long. CDR1 and CDR2 from the germline V gene are MNHEY and SMNVEV (reference sequence). Trimming shortened V by 8 bases and J by 9 bases, and 13 bases separated the two germline ends. The CDR3 is CASGDVEAQYF. The CDR3 DNA follows: TGTGCCAGCGGTGATGTGGAGGCCCAGTACTTC.

This rearrangement joins TRBV5-8 to TRBJ2-7, with 14 bases identical to TRBD2. The V gene's germline CDR1 is SGHTS and CDR2 YDEGEE. The CDR3 is made up of 18 amino acids. V shed 4 bases, J shed 4 bases, and the junction held 13 bases outside the gene matches. CDR3 nucleotide sequence: TGTGCCAGCAGCAAGGGACTAGCGGGAGTCTCTCTTGTTTACGAGCAGTACTTC. Translated, it gives CASSKGLAGVSLVYEQYF.

This clonotype was recorded many times. This chain joins TRBV7-9 and TRBJ2-7; TRBD2 aligns across 12 bases. V shed 7 bases, J shed 3 bases, and the junction held 1 base outside the gene matches. CDR3 length equals 13 residues. Germline loops: CDR1 SEHNR, CDR2 FQNEAQ (reference sequence). The CDR3 spells CASKTSGSYEQYF. The CDR3 nucleotides read TGTGCCAGCAAGACTAGCGGGAGCTACGAGCAGTACTTC.

The chain links TRBV7-2 to TRBJ1-1; a weak D match, TRBD1 (5 bases). The V end lost 5 bases, the J end lost 4 bases, and 17 bases lay between the germline ends. This CDR3 has 15 residues. CDR1 is SGHTA, CDR2 FQGNSA, per germline. In nucleotides, the CDR3 is TGTGCCAGCAGCAATGGTGAGCGGGACCGCACTGAAGCTTTCTTT. Translated: CASSNGERDRTEAFF.

V usage is TRBV19 and J usage is TRBJ1-3; D gene ambiguous. V was pared by 3 bases and J by 15 bases, with 21 bases between. Germline lookup yields CDR1 LNHDA and CDR2 SQIVND (reference sequence). The CDR3 sequence is 14 residues long. The CDR3 DNA reads TGTGCCAGTAGTATTACGGGCCCTGGATCTCCCGCATATTTT. Its protein is CASSITGPGSPAYF.

Only one count was recorded for this clonotype. The chain is built from TRBV9 and TRBJ2-5, with 9 positions matching TRBD2. The germline CDR1 and CDR2 sequences are SGDLS and YYNGEE. The CDR3 length is 17 residues. V dropped 4 bases and J dropped 1; count of bases not matched to a gene: 11. The CDR3 DNA reads as TGTGCCAGCAGCCAAGGGGCTAGCGGGGAACTCCAAGAGACCCAGTACTTC. Residues: CASSQGASGELQETQYF.

The CDR3 DNA reads as TGTGCCAGCAGCTCTGGACTAGCTGGGGCCAACGTCCTGACTTTC. It encodes CASSSGLAGANVLTF. V gene TRBV7-8 combines with J gene TRBJ2-6; 7 bases agree with TRBD2. CDR1 and CDR2 (germline): SGHVS, FQNEAQ. J lost 2 bases, V lost 4 bases, and 2 bases had no gene match. The CDR3 runs to 15 residues.

The chain carries TRBV24-1 and TRBJ1-3; possible D gene TRBD1, 5 bases. There are 15 residues in the CDR3. Trimming cost V 4 bases and J 4 bases, with 13 bases left between them. The germline CDR1 and CDR2 sequences are KGHDR and SFDVKD. The CDR3 DNA follows: TGTGCCACCAGTGAGTCCGGGACGGCCGGAAACACCATATATTTT. This encodes CATSESGTAGNTIYF.

The chain uses TRBV7-2 and TRBJ2-3; D gene unclear. From germline, CDR1 is SGHTA and CDR2 FQGNSA. This CDR3 is built from 13 residues. V lost 5 bases and J lost 0, with 6 bases in between. Written as DNA, the CDR3 is TGTGCCAGCAGCGGGGAAAGCACAGATACGCAGTATTTT. This sequence encodes CASSGESTDTQYF.

J is TRBJ2-1 and V is TRBV20-1; the match to TRBD2 covers 7 bases. Looked up from germline, CDR1 is DFQATT and CDR2 is SNEGSKA (reference sequence). The CDR3 contains 14 residues. Trimming took 2 bases from V and 7 from J; bases not matched to a gene: 8. The DNA for the CDR3 is TGCAGTGCTAGAAACCTACTAGCGAGGAATGAGCAGTTCTTC. It codes for CSARNLLARNEQFF.

At least ten counts were recorded for this clonotype. V gene TRBV5-6 combines with J gene TRBJ1-1; D is perhaps TRBD1 (5 bases). Germline CDR1 reads SGHDT; CDR2 reads YYEEEE. CDR3 length: 15 residues. Trimming took off 0 bases at V and 0 bases at J, with 9 bases between the two ends. CDR3 sequence reads: CASSLDGTMNTEAFF. CDR3 nucleotides: TGTGCCAGCAGCTTGGATGGGACGATGAACACTGAAGCTTTCTTT.

This clonotype was seen many times. V usage is TRBV14 and J usage is TRBJ2-5, with D possibly matching TRBD2 (5 bases). The CDR3 spans 16 residues. CDR1 is SGHDN and CDR2 is FVKESK in the germline V gene. Trimming removed 0 bases from V and 5 bases from J, with 16 bases in between. CDR3 protein: CASSQDRTRAWETQYF. CDR3 DNA: TGTGCCAGCAGCCAAGACCGTACGAGGGCGTGGGAGACCCAGTACTTC.

This clonotype has more than one count but fewer than ten. The chain joins TRBV5-1 to TRBJ2-7, with D possibly being TRBD2 (6 bases). Per germline, CDR1 SGHRS and CDR2 YFSETQ. V lost 0 bases, J lost 5 bases, and 12 bases lay in between. CDR3 size: 14 residues. The CDR3 sequence: CASSLAGVGDEQYF. In nucleotides, the CDR3 is TGCGCCAGCAGCTTGGCGGGAGTCGGAGACGAGCAGTACTTC.

Comments on this clonotype: Given a much more abundant clone one base away, this may be a read error. This chain uses TRBV24-1 with TRBJ1-5; D unresolved. Per germline, CDR1 KGHDR and CDR2 SFDVKD. CDR3 size: 14 residues. Trimming left V 5 bases short and J 3 bases short, with 10 bases between. The CDR3 nucleotides read TGTGCCACCAGTGGTTCCAGCTCCAATCAGCCCCAGCATTTT. Its translation is CATSGSSSNQPQHF.

The table lists this clonotype with many counts. The chain is built from TRBV7-9 and TRBJ1-1, with D possibly being TRBD1 (6 bases). The CDR3 has 12 residues. Trimming removed 5 bases from V and 8 bases from J, with 12 bases in between. Germline CDR1 SEHNR, CDR2 FQNEAQ (reference sequence). CDR3 region: CASSEGTLEAFF. The CDR3 bases are TGTGCCAGCAGCGAGGGGACACTCGAAGCTTTCTTT. Looking up the rest from reference TRBV7-9 and TRBJ1-1 gives the full variable domain: DTGVSQNPRHKITKRGQNVTFRCDPISEHNRLYWYRQTLGQGPEFLTYFQNEAQLEKSRLLSDRFSAERPKGSFSTLEIQRTEQGDSAMYLCASSEGTLEAFFGQGTRLTVV.

This chain connects TRBV29-1 to TRBJ2-6; D uncertain. V was shortened by 0 bases and J by 4 bases, with 1 base between the two germline ends. The CDR3 is made up of 12 amino acids. Per the germline V gene, CDR1 is SQVTM and CDR2 is ANQGSEA. The chain's CDR3 is CSVEEGANVLTF. The CDR3 DNA sequence: TGCAGCGTTGAAGAAGGGGCCAACGTCCTGACTTTC.

This clonotype was observed many times. The chain couples TRBV12-3 or TRBV12-4 to TRBJ1-1; tentatively, D is TRBD1 (5 bases). The V end was cut by 5 bases, the J end by 1 base, with 14 bases between. The CDR3 has 15 residues. In DNA form, the CDR3 reads TGTGCCAGCAGTCTTGGGGCAGCACAGAACACTGAAGCTTTCTTT. Residues: CASSLGAAQNTEAFF.

This clonotype appeared many times. This chain uses TRBV10-1 with TRBJ2-7; D assignment may be TRBD1 or TRBD2 (5 bases each). Germline V gives CDR1 WNHNN, CDR2 SYGVQD (reference sequence). This CDR3 is 15 amino acids long. Trimming cost V 3 bases and J 4 bases, with 16 bases left between them. The CDR3: CASSDERGPGYEQYF. In DNA, the CDR3 is TGCGCCAGCAGTGATGAGAGGGGCCCTGGGTACGAGCAGTACTTC.

The genes are TRBV7-6 and TRBJ2-1; D is undetermined. Gene TRBJ2-7 matches the end of the DNA better, so the J call may be wrong. Germline CDR1 and CDR2: SGHVS and FNYEAQ. The CDR3 is made up of 13 amino acids. CDR3 residues: CASSPRSYNEQYF. The CDR3 bases are TGTGCCAGCAGCCCGAGATCCTACAATGAGCAGTACTTC.

This clonotype showed up many times. In nucleotides, the CDR3 is TGTGCCAGCAGCTTAACCCGGACAGGGGAGGGAACTGAAGCTTTCTTT. Translated, it gives CASSLTRTGEGTEAFF. This chain joins TRBV7-3 and TRBJ1-1; 9 bases are a match to TRBD1. This CDR3 region has 16 residues. The trim removed 0 bases at V and 5 bases at J, leaving 7 bases unmatched. The germline CDR1 and CDR2 sequences are SGHTA and FQGTGA.

In its sample, this clonotype was seen many times. The CDR3 nucleotides are TGTGCCAGCAGCCCCCGACAGGGTTGGGCCGGGGAGCTGTTTTTT. Translated: CASSPRQGWAGELFF. This chain uses TRBV9 with TRBJ2-2, with 7 positions matching TRBD1. CDR1 SGDLS and CDR2 YYNGEE come from the germline V gene. The CDR3 contains 15 residues. The V and J ends lost 4 bases and 6 bases, in that order; junction bases with no gene match: 9. Supplemented by reference TRBV9 and TRBJ2-2, the full variable domain reads DSGVTQTPKHLITATGQRVTLRCSPRSGDLSVYWYQQSLDQGLQFLIQYYNGEERAKGNILERFSAQQFPDLHSELNLSSLELGDSALYFCASSPRQGWAGELFFGEGSRLTVL.

This chain connects TRBV2 to TRBJ2-7; 9 nucleotides agree with TRBD1. The CDR3 extends over 14 amino acids. V lost 9 bases and J lost 5; bases outside the gene matches: 11. CDR1 is SNHLY, CDR2 FYNNEI, per germline. CDR3 nucleotide sequence: TGTGCCAGACAGGGGGCGGGAGTTGTCCACGAGCAGTACTTC. Amino acid sequence: CARQGAGVVHEQYF.

V and J are TRBV5-1 and TRBJ2-7, with 8 bases lining up with TRBD2. CDR3 length: 12 residues. Germline values: CDR1 SGHRS, CDR2 YFSETQ. Unmatched junction bases numbered 4, after V lost 4 bases and J lost 7 bases. The CDR3 sequence: CASSPAGEEQYF. CDR3 nucleotide sequence: TGCGCCAGCAGCCCAGCGGGAGAAGAGCAGTACTTC. Full variable domain (outside the CDR3, taken from reference TRBV5-1 and TRBJ2-7): KAGVTQTPRYLIKTRGQQVTLSCSPISGHRSVSWYQQTPGQGLQFLFEYFSETQRNKGNFPGRFSGRQFSNSRSEMNVSTLELGDSALYLCASSPAGEEQYFGPGTRLTVT.

The sample holds many counts of this clonotype. The chain has TRBV6-2 or TRBV6-3 and TRBJ2-5, with a tentative D call TRBD1 (6 bases). Germline V lookup: CDR1 MNHEY, CDR2 SVGEGT. V was cut by 6 bases and J by 5 bases, with 16 bases left in between. This CDR3 is built from 14 residues. DNA for the CDR3: TGTGCCAGCAGGATCTGGGGGCTCGGGGAGACCCAGTACTTC. The encoded protein is CASRIWGLGETQYF.

In its sample, this clonotype was seen many times. The junction shows a germline mismatch at one end, possibly a read error. This chain uses TRBV7-7 with TRBJ2-2; possible D gene TRBD1, 5 bases. The CDR3 runs 16 residues. Germline CDR1 reads SSHAT; CDR2 reads FNYEAQ (reference sequence). The DNA for the CDR3 is TGTGCTAGCAGCTTAGAGGCAGGGACGAACACCGGGGAGCTGTTTTTT. It codes for CASSLEAGTNTGELFF. Drawing the rest from reference TRBV7-7 and TRBJ2-2, the complete variable domain is GAGVSQSPRYKVTKRGQDVTLRCDPISSHATLYWYQQALGQGPEFLTYFNYEAQPDKSGLPSDRFSAERPEGSISTLTIQRTEQRDSAMYRCASSLEAGTNTGELFFGEGSRLTVL.